The present entry profiles one T cell receptor (beta chain) with its context. Its antigen is currently unknown. The CDR3 runs to 13 residues. V dropped 5 bases and J dropped 6; count of bases not matched to a gene: 2. CDR1 is MRHNA, CDR2 SNTAGT, per germline. PCR was performed using 60 Vbeta and 13 Jbeta primers. Assay: immunoSEQ multiplex PCR; the TCRdb copy retains only in-frame clones and omits some. The top ten hold roughly 10% of the sample, which has 150,000 to 200,000 clones, nearly 70% seen once. The data originate from a study of cytomegalovirus exposure and HLA in healthy donors. Study results and caveats: In all likelihood, a cluster of highly shared sequence variants was a sequencing artifact.

This sequence joins TRBV6-4 and TRBJ2-2; 8 positions agree with TRBD1. This receptor was identified in a man in his thirties or forties in good health and CMV-seropositive. The sample was PBMCs. CDR3 DNA sequence: TGTGCCAGCAGTTCACAGGGGGCCGGGGAGCTGTTTTTT. This encodes CASSSQGAGELFF.